This record concerns one T cell receptor beta chain sequence. Libraries were prepared by immunoSEQ multiplex PCR; TCRdb keeps only in-frame clonotypes and omits some of them. The table shows 80,000 or so clones, with about 89% occurring only once. These data belong to a study of blood T cell repertoires in COVID-19. The wider study: Samples of COVID-19 (acute and convalescent) were obtained from the United States, Italy and Spain. T cells, B-cell-depleted T cells, or PBMCs provided the cDNA or gDNA that served as material.

Germline lookup yields CDR1 MGHRA and CDR2 YSYEKL. V was pared by 0 bases and J by 4 bases, with 6 bases of the junction left unmatched. The CDR3 consists of 17 residues. The chain has TRBV4-1 and TRBJ1-1, with TRBD1 matching over 12 bases. The sample comprised peripheral blood. The clonotype comes from a woman in her sixties with acute or convalescent COVID-19. CDR3 bases: TGCGCCAGCAGCCAAGAAGGGACAGGGGGCTTCAGCACTGAAGCTTTCTTT. Translated: CASSQEGTGGFSTEAFF.